This TCR beta chain was recovered during a study of CD8 T cells in Susac syndrome. Study overall: There were Susac syndrome patients who were therapy-naive at blood draw, others on corticosteroids, and others on intravenous immunoglobulin alone. Study-wide findings and caveats: CD8+ clonal expansion in Susac peaked in TEMRA cells and active patients.

Negative isolation was used for CD8+ and CD4+ T cells, and FACS enrichment was applied to TEMRA cells. A note on this clonotype: Its antigen is unknown.

Random hexamers were used to reverse transcribe about 0.45 to 1 ug of RNA. The authors amplified TCR beta CDR3 across 54 Vbeta and 13 Jbeta using immunoSEQ multiplex PCR. From the immunoSEQ multiplex PCR reads, TCRdb called clonotypes with MiXCR, one entry per CDR3 protein. The table includes about 100,000 distinct CDR3 sequences, 95% detected once. V lost 4 bases and J lost 6; bases outside the gene matches: 1. Germline V gene lookup returns CDR1 MNHEY and CDR2 SVGEGT. The length of the CDR3 is 12 residues. The sequencing sample was made of CD8+ T cells from PBMCs. This sequence originates from a human donor with Susac syndrome. V and J are TRBV6-2 or TRBV6-3 and TRBJ2-7; 9 bases line up with TRBD1. The CDR3 here is CASSSGQGEQYF. The CDR3 coding sequence is TGTGCCAGCAGTTCGGGACAGGGCGAGCAGTACTTC.